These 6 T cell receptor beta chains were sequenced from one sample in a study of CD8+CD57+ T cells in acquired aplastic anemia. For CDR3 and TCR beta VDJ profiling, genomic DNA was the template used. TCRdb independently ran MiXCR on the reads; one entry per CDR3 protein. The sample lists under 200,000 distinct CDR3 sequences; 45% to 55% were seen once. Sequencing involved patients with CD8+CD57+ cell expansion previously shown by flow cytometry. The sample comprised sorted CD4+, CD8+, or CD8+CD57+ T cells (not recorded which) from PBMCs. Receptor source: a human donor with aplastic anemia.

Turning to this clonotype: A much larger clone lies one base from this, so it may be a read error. CDR3 sequence reads: CASSYNAAYEQYF. The CDR3 bases are TGTGCCAGCAGTTACAATGCAGCCTACGAGCAGTACTTC. The V gene is TRBV6-5, the J gene TRBJ2-7; no clear D. V gave up 2 bases and J gave up 2 bases, with 7 bases separating them. Germline V gives CDR1 MNHEY, CDR2 SVGAGI. This CDR3 has 13 residues.

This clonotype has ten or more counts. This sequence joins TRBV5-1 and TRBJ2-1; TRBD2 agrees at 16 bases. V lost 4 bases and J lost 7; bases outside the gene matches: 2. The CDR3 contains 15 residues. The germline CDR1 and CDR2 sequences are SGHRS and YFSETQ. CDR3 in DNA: TGCGCCAGCAGCACGGGACTAGCGGGAGGGAATGAGCAGTTCTTC. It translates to CASSTGLAGGNEQFF. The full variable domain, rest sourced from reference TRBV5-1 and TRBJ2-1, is KAGVTQTPRYLIKTRGQQVTLSCSPISGHRSVSWYQQTPGQGLQFLFEYFSETQRNKGNFPGRFSGRQFSNSRSEMNVSTLELGDSALYLCASSTGLAGGNEQFFGPGTRLTVL.

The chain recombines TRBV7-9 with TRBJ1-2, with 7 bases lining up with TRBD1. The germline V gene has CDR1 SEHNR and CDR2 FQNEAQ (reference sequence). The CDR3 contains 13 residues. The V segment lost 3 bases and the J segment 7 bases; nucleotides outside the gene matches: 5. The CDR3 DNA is TGTGCCAGCAGCTTCGGACAGGCAAGTGGCTACACCTTC. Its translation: CASSFGQASGYTF.

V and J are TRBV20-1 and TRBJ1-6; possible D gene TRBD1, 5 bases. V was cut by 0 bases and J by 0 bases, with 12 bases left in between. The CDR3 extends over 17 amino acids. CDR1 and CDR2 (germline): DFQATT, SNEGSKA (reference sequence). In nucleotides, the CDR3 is TGCAGTGCTAGAGATGGGGCGGCGAGCTCCTATAATTCACCCCTCCACTTT. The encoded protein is CSARDGAASSYNSPLHF.

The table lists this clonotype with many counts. This CDR3 reads CSATNLAGDTDTQYF. CDR3 sequence (DNA): TGCAGTGCAACGAATCTAGCGGGAGACACAGATACGCAGTATTTT. The J gene is TRBJ2-3, the V gene TRBV20-1; TRBD2 matches 10 bases. V lost 6 bases and J lost 2; bases outside the gene matches: 8. Germline loops: CDR1 DFQATT, CDR2 SNEGSKA (reference sequence). This CDR3 spans 15 amino acids.

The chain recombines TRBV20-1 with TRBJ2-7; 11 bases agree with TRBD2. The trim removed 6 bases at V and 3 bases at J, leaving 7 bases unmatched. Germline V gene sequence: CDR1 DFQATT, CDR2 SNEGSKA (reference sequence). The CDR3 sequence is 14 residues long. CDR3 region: CSAQTSGRYYEQYF. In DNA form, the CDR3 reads TGCAGTGCGCAAACTAGCGGGAGATACTACGAGCAGTACTTC.